The clone carrying this T cell receptor (beta chain) was recorded at least ten times. Its specificity is unknown. The source of the sample is a study of Graves' ophthalmopathy and Graves' hyperthyroidism. Regarding the study as a whole: Discrimination between ophthalmopathy and stable hyperthyroidism by a 13-signature model showed about 85% sensitivity and almost 83% specificity.

Transcripts of RNA were the source for amplifying TCR beta CDR3 regions. A first-round RT-PCR used HTBI primers, followed by a second-round multiplex PCR. Each CDR3 protein is one row after TCRdb ran MiXCR on the multiplex PCR reads. The sample contains about 480,000 distinct CDR3 sequences, 14% of which appear only once. Moderate-to-severe activity, CAS ≥3, NOSPECS ≥4 and a duration under 3 months were seen in donors with ophthalmopathy. PBMCs were isolated by Ficoll-Paque density gradient centrifugation, using approximately 10 ml of fresh peripheral blood as the starting material. This clonotype originated in a woman aged 30 to 39 with Graves' ophthalmopathy. The specimen sequenced was blood.

The CDR3 DNA follows: TGTGCCAGCAGCACAACTAGTTCCTACGAGCAGTACTTC. Translated, it gives CASSTTSSYEQYF. The V and J genes are TRBV12-3 or TRBV12-4 and TRBJ2-7; possibly TRBD2 for D (5 bases). The CDR3 is made up of 13 amino acids. Trimming took 6 bases from V and 1 from J, leaving 10 bases between them.